These 9 T cell receptor beta chains share one sample of origin, sequenced in a study of blood T cell repertoires in COVID-19. Generated by immunoSEQ multiplex PCR, the TCRdb table keeps only in-frame clones and is missing some. The sample lists some 120,000 clones; around nine tenths were seen once. The sequenced sample consisted of peripheral blood. Receptor source: a human donor with active COVID-19. The donor label of this sample is uncertain.

This clone was found a few times. This rearrangement joins TRBV2 to TRBJ1-1; a weak D match, TRBD1 (6 bases). Trimming removed 8 bases from V and 5 bases from J, with 12 bases in between. Germline assignment: CDR1 SNHLY and CDR2 FYNNEI. CDR3 length equals 12 residues. CDR3 region: CASHREGTEAFF. Here the CDR3 DNA reads TGTGCCAGCCACAGGGAAGGGACTGAAGCTTTCTTT.

The chain is built from TRBV10-1 and TRBJ1-5; tentative D call: TRBD1 (6 bases). V lost 6 bases and J lost 5, with 17 bases in between. This CDR3 has 15 residues. Germline assignment: CDR1 WNHNN and CDR2 SYGVQD (reference sequence). In DNA form, the CDR3 reads TGCGCCAGCAGGGAACAGGGCCCGTGCGATCAGCCCCAGCATTTT. The encoded protein is CASREQGPCDQPQHF.

This chain uses TRBV7-9 with TRBJ1-1; D remains ambiguous. Trimming removed 6 bases at V and 8 bases at J, with 10 bases between. The CDR3 runs 11 residues. Germline lookup yields CDR1 SEHNR and CDR2 FQNEAQ (reference sequence). CDR3 protein: CASRAIQEAFF. The DNA of the CDR3 is TGTGCCAGCAGGGCAATACAGGAAGCTTTCTTT. The whole variable domain, filled in from reference TRBV7-9 and TRBJ1-1, reads DTGVSQNPRHKITKRGQNVTFRCDPISEHNRLYWYRQTLGQGPEFLTYFQNEAQLEKSRLLSDRFSAERPKGSFSTLEIQRTEQGDSAMYLCASRAIQEAFFGQGTRLTVV.

The chain is built from TRBV9 and TRBJ2-2; TRBD2 might be the D (5 bases). CDR1 and CDR2 (germline): SGDLS, YYNGEE. This CDR3 is 16 amino acids long. V lost 3 bases, J lost 1 base, and 13 bases lay in between. The CDR3 protein is CASSELLALNTGELFF. In nucleotides, the CDR3 is TGTGCCAGCAGCGAACTGTTAGCGCTGAACACCGGGGAGCTGTTTTTT.

V is TRBV6-6 and J is TRBJ2-3; TRBD2 matches 7 bases. V shed 2 bases, J shed 1 base, and the junction held 0 bases outside the gene matches. The CDR3 is made up of 14 amino acids. Per the germline V gene, CDR1 is MNHNY and CDR2 is SVGAGI (reference sequence). The CDR3 coding sequence is TGTGCCAGCAGTTACAGCGGGGGCACAGATACGCAGTATTTT. Protein product: CASSYSGGTDTQYF.

This chain joins TRBV3-1 (or the pseudogene TRBV3-2) and TRBJ2-2; 8 positions match TRBD1. The CDR3 runs 15 residues. Trimming took 6 bases from V and 1 from J; bases not matched to a gene: 4. The germline gives CDR1 LGHDT, CDR2 YNNKEL (reference sequence). In nucleotides, the CDR3 is TGTGCCAGCAGGCGACAGGGGAAGAACACCGGGGAGCTGTTTTTT. Protein product: CASRRQGKNTGELFF.

This clone was picked up one time. The chain combines TRBV5-6 with TRBJ2-1; D ambiguous. Trimming cost V 4 bases and J 4 bases, with 9 bases left between them. This CDR3 contains 13 residues. CDR1 and CDR2 from the germline V gene are SGHDT and YYEEEE. The CDR3 region has the DNA TGTGCCAGCAGCCACCTCGGGTACAATGAGCAGTTCTTC. It codes for CASSHLGYNEQFF.

This chain connects TRBV5-6 to TRBJ2-3, with 10 bases lining up with TRBD2. Germline lookup yields CDR1 SGHDT and CDR2 YYEEEE. V was clipped by 2 bases and J by 2 bases; unmatched bases: 5. This CDR3 is 16 amino acids long. CDR3 bases: TGTGCCAGCAGCTTCCTAGCGGGGGCCCCCACAGATACGCAGTATTTT. Translating it yields CASSFLAGAPTDTQYF. Together with reference TRBV5-6 and TRBJ2-3, the CDR3 gives the full variable domain: DAGVTQSPTHLIKTRGQQVTLRCSPKSGHDTVSWYQQALGQGPQFIFQYYEEEERQRGNFPDRFSGHQFPNYSSELNVNALLLGDSALYLCASSFLAGAPTDTQYFGPGTRLTVL.

The chain uses TRBV28 and TRBJ2-7; no reliable D call. V lost 5 bases and J lost 3, with 11 bases in between. Germline CDR1 reads MDHEN; CDR2 reads SYDVKM. The CDR3 loop spans 13 amino acids. Here the CDR3 reads CASSAGTVYEQYF. CDR3 nucleotide sequence: TGTGCCAGCAGTGCTGGCACAGTCTACGAGCAGTACTTC. The variable domain in full, completed from reference TRBV28 and TRBJ2-7, reads DVKVTQSSRYLVKRTGEKVFLECVQDMDHENMFWYRQDPGLGLRLIYFSYDVKMKEKGDIPEGYSVSREKKERFSLILESASTNQTSMYLCASSAGTVYEQYFGPGTRLTVT.